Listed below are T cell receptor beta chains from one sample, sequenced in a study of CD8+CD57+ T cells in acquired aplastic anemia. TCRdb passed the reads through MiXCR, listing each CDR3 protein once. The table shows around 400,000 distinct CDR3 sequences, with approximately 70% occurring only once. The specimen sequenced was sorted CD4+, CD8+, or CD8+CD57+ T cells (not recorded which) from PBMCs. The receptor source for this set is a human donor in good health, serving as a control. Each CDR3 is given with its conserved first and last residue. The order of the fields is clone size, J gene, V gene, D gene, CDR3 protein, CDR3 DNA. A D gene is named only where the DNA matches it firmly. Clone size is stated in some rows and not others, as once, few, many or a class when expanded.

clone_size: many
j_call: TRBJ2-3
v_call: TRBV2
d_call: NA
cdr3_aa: CASIVIPTDTQYF
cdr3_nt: TGTGCCAGCATTGTGATTCCCACAGATACGCAGTATTTT

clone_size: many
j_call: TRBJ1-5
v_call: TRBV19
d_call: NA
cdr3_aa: CASSISDQPQHF
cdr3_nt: TGTGCCAGTAGTATCTCTGATCAGCCCCAGCATTTT

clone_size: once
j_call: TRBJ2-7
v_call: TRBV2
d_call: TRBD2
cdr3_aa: CASSVERDREEYF
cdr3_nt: TGTGCCAGCAGCGTAGAGCGGGACCGCGAAGAGTACTTC

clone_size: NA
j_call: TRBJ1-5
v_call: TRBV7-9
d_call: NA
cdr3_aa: CASSLGGRVVQHQHF
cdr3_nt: TGTGCCAGCAGCTTGGGGGGGCGCGTAGTGCAGCACCAGCATTTT

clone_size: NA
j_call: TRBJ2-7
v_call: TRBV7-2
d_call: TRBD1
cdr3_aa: CASSLSGQGAREQYF
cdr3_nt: TGTGCCAGCAGCCTAAGTGGACAGGGGGCCCGCGAGCAGTACTTC

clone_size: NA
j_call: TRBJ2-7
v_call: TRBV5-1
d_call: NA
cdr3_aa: CASSLPRPSDEQCF
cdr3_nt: TGCGCCAGCAGCTTACCCCGGCCTAGCGACGAGCAGTGCTTC

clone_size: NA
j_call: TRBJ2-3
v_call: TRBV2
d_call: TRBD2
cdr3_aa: CASGGLAASTDTQYF
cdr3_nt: TGTGCCAGCGGCGGACTAGCGGCTAGCACAGATACGCAGTATTTT

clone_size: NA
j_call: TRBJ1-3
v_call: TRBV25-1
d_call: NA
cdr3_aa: CASSGTAGNTIYF
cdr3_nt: TGTGCCAGCAGTGGGACAGCTGGAAACACCATATATTTT

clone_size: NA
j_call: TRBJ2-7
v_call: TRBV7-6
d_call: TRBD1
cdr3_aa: CASSKLTGGHEEYF
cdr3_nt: TGTGCCAGCAGCAAGCTGACAGGGGGCCACGAGGAGTACTTC

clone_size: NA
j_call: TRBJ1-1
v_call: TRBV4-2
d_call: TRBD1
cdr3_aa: CASSQALPPTGREAEAFF
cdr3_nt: TGTGCCAGCAGCCAAGCGCTCCCACCGACAGGGCGGGAAGCTGAAGCTTTCTTT

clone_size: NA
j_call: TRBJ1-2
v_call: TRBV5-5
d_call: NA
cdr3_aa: CASSSYRSLGYTF
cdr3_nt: TGTGCCAGCAGCTCATATCGGAGTCTTGGCTACACCTTC

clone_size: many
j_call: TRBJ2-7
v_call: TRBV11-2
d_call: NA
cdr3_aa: CASSITFGEQYF
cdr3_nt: TGTGCCAGCAGCATCACTTTTGGCGAGCAGTACTTC

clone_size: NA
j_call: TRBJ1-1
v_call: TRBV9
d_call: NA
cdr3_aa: CASSVEADGGYTIAFF
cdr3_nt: TGTGCCAGCAGCGTAGAGGCGGACGGAGGCTACACCATTGCTTTCTTT

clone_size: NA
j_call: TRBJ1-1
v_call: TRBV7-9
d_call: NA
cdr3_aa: CASSPRADTEAFF
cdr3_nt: TGTGCCAGCAGCCCGAGAGCGGACACTGAAGCTTTCTTT

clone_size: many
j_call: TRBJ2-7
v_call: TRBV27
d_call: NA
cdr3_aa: CASSFTGLTYEQYF
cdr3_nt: TGTGCCAGCAGTTTTACGGGACTCACCTACGAGCAGTACTTC

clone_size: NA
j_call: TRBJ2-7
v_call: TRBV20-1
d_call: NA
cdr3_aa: CSARRGARRRTYEQYF
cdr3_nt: TGCAGTGCTAGGCGAGGGGCGAGACGGCGGACCTACGAGCAGTACTTC

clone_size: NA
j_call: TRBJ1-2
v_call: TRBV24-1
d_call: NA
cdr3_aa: CATSDPGARANYGYTF
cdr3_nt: TGTGCCACCAGTGATCCAGGGGCGCGAGCTAACTATGGCTACACCTTC

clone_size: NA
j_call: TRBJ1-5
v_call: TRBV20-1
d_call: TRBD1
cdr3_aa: CSATEDRVGQPQHF
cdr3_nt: TGCAGTGCCACAGAAGACAGGGTAGGTCAGCCCCAGCATTTT

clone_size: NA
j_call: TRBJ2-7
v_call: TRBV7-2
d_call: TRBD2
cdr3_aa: CASSGGLAGSYEQYF
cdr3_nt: TGTGCCAGCAGCGGGGGACTAGCGGGGTCCTACGAGCAGTACTTC

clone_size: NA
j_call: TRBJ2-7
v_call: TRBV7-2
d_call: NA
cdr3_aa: CASSSATGQSYEQYF
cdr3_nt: TGTGCCAGCAGCTCCGCGACCGGACAGTCCTACGAGCAGTACTTC

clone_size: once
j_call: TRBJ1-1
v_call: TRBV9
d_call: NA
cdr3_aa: CASSVGATREAEF
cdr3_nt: TGTGCCAGCAGCGTAGGAGCGACCAGGGAGGCTGAGTTT

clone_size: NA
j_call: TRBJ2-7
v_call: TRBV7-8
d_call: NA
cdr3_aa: CATRDPGRKDYAQYF
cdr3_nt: TGTGCCACGAGAGATCCGGGACGGAAAGACTACGCGCAGTACTTC

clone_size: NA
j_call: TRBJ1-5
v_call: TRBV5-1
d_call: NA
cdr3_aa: CASSLAGDYSQPQHF
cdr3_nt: TGCGCCAGCAGCCTGGCGGGAGACTATAGTCAGCCCCAGCATTTT

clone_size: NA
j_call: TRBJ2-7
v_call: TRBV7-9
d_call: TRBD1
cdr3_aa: CASSTWDSSDHYF
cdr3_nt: TGTGCCAGCAGCACGTGGGACAGCTCCGACCATTACTTC

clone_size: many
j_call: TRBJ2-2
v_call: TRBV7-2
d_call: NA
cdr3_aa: CASSSDYTGELFF
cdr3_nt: TGTGCCAGCAGCTCCGACTACACCGGGGAGCTGTTTTTT

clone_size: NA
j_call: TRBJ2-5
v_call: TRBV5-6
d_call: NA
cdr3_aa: CASSLSGRASGGRSTRETQYF
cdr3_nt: NA

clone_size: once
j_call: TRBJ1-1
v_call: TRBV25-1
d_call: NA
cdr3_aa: CASSLGSKGAFF
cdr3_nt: TGTGCCAGCAGTCTAGGCAGCAAAGGCGCTTTCTTT

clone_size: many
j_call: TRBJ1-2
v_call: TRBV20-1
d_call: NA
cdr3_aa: CSATGSNGYTF
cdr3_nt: TGCAGTGCAACAGGGTCGAATGGCTACACCTTC

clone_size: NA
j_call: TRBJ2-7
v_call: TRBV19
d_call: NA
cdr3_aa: CASSPTKEPSMLYF
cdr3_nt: TGTGCCAGTAGCCCGACTAAAGAACCATCGATGTTGTACTTC

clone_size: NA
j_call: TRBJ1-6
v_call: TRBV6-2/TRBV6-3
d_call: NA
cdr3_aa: CASSRLAGGSPLHF
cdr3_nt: TGTGCCAGCAGTAGGCTGGCAGGAGGTTCACCCCTCCACTTT

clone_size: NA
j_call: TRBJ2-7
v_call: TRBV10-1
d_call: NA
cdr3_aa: CAISPGRRDEQYF
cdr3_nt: TGCGCCATCAGCCCTGGCCGGCGTGACGAGCAGTACTTC

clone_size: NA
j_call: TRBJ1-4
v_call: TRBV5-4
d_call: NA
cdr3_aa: CATSEWVNEKLFF
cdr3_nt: TGTGCCACCAGTGAGTGGGTGAATGAAAAACTGTTTTTT

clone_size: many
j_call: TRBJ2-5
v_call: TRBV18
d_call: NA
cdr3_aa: CASSIRTDQETQYF
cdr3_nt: TGTGCCAGCTCAATACGGACAGACCAAGAGACCCAGTACTTC

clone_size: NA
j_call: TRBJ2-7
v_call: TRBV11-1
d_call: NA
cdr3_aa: CASSPRASVYEQYF
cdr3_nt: TGTGCCAGCAGCCCTCGGGCTAGCGTCTACGAGCAGTACTTC

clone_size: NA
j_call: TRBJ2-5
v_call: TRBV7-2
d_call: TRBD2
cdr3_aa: CASSPPGGGGETQYF
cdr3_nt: TGTGCCAGCAGCCCCCCGGGGGGGGGGGGGGAGACCCAGTACTTC

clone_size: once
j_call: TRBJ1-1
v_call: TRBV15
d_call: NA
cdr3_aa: CATSTRQANTEAFF
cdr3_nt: TGTGCCACCAGTACACGACAGGCGAACACTGAAGCTTTCTTT

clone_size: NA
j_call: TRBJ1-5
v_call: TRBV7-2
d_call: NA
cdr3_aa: CASSVRRTYQDTHF
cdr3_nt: TGTGCCAGCAGCGTAAGGCGGACCTACCAGGATACGCATTTT

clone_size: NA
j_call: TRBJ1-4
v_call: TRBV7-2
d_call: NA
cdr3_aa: CASSRRVVGSNYGF
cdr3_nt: TGTGCCAGCAGCCGCCGGGTTGTAGGATCTAACTATGGCTTT

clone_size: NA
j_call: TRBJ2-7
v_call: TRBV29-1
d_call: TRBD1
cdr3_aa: CSVETDRGYEQYF
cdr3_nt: TGCAGCGTTGAAACTGACAGGGGTTACGAGCAGTACTTC

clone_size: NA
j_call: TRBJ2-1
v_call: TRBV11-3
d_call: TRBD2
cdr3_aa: CASSLGLAHSSYNEQFF
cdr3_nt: TGTGCCAGCAGCTTAGGACTAGCCCATAGCTCCTACAATGAGCAGTTCTTC

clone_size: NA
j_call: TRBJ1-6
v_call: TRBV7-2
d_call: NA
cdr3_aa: CASSHLGGRVGGSPLHF
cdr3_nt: TGTGCCAGCAGCCACCTGGGGGGGAGGGTGGGGGGTTCACCCCTCCACTTT

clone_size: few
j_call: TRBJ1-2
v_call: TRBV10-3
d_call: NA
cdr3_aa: CAISYRPHNSYGYTF
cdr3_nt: TGTGCCATCAGTTATCGGCCCCACAATTCCTATGGCTACACCTTC

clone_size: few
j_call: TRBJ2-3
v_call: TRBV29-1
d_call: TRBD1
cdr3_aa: CSANGQGGLGNTQYF
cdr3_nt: TGCAGCGCCAACGGACAGGGGGGCCTCGGGAATACGCAGTATTTT

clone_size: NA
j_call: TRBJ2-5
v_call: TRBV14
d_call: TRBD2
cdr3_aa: CASSQGGVGYTFDF
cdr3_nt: TGTGCCAGCAGCCAGGGAGGGGTTGGCTACACGTTCGACTTC

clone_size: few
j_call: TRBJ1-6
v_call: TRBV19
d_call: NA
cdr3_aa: CASSIPYSPLHF
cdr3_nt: TGTGCCAGTAGTATTCCGTATTCACCCCTCCACTTT

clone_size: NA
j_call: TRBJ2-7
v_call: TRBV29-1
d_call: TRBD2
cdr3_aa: CSVLGLAGGTEPQF
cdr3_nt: TGCAGCGTATTGGGACTAGCGGGGGGCACAGAGCCGCAGTTC

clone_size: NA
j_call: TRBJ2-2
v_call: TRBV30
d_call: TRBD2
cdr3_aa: CAWSTGAGGLTGELFF
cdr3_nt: TGTGCCTGGAGTACCGGGGCGGGGGGGCTTACCGGGGAGCTGTTTTTT

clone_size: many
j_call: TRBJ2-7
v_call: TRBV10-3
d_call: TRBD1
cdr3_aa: CAISGGTGDWEQYF
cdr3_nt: TGTGCCATCAGCGGAGGGACAGGGGATTGGGAGCAGTACTTC

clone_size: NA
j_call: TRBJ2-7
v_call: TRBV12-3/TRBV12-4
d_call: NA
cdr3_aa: CASRKSGIGYEQYF
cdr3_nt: TGTGCCAGCAGAAAATCAGGGATTGGGTACGAGCAGTACTTC

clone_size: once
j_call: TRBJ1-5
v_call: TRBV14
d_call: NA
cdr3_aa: CASSHRGINLPQHF
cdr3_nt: TGTGCCAGCAGTCATCGGGGCATCAATCTGCCCCAGCATTTT